These T cell receptor beta chains were read from a single sample in a study of STAT5B mutations in CD4+ large granular lymphocyte leukemia. The assay was immunoSEQ multiplex PCR, and TCRdb's table has in-frame clones only and misses some. Here the sample spans around 32,000 clones, less than 80% being singletons. Sequenced material: CD4+ T cells from blood buffy coats. These receptors came from a human donor in good health. CDR3s include the opening cysteine and the closing phenylalanine or tryptophan. A D gene is named only where the DNA matches it firmly. Clone size is not always given. Where it is, it says once, few, many or a class for expanded clones.

D: TRBD1
V: TRBV14
J: TRBJ2-2
size: NA
DNA: TGTGCCAGCAGCCAAGGAGGGGGCCACGGGGAGCTGTTTTTT
CDR3: CASSQGGGHGELFF

D: TRBD1
V: TRBV10-3
J: TRBJ2-7
size: few
DNA: TGTGCCATCAGTGATGGGACAGCCTACGAGCAGTACTTC
CDR3: CAISDGTAYEQYF

D: NA
V: TRBV7-2
J: TRBJ2-5
size: NA
DNA: TGTGCCAGCAGCTTGGGCCAGGGCTTCTCGCAAGAGACCCAGTACTTC
CDR3: CASSLGQGFSQETQYF

D: NA
V: TRBV4-2
J: TRBJ1-6
size: NA
DNA: TGTGCCAGCAGCCAAGATGGCCAGGGGTTATCCTATAATTCACCCCTCCACTTT
CDR3: CASSQDGQGLSYNSPLHF

D: NA
V: TRBV7-3
J: TRBJ2-3
size: NA
DNA: TGTGCCAGCAGCCTTACTGGGCCGTCCACAGATACGCAGTATTTT
CDR3: CASSLTGPSTDTQYF

D: NA
V: TRBV15
J: TRBJ2-5
size: NA
DNA: TGTGCCACCAGCAGAGATGGTGCAGGGTCTCGGGAGCAGTACTTC
CDR3: CATSRDGAGSREQYF

D: NA
V: TRBV28
J: TRBJ1-2
size: NA
DNA: TGTGCCAGCAGTTTATGGCAGGCGAACTATGGCTACACCTTC
CDR3: CASSLWQANYGYTF

D: NA
V: TRBV12-5
J: TRBJ2-7
size: NA
DNA: TGTGCTAGTGCCGGGAGAGGAGGCGGAGTGTACGAGCAGTACTTC
CDR3: CASAGRGGGVYEQYF

D: NA
V: TRBV7-3
J: TRBJ2-5
size: NA
DNA: TGTGCCAGCAGCTTGTGGGCGAGCCTGAGGGAGACCCAGTACTTC
CDR3: CASSLWASLRETQYF

D: TRBD1
V: TRBV9
J: TRBJ2-7
size: NA
DNA: TGTGCCAGCAGCGCAGGACAGGAGCCCTACGAGCAGTACTTC
CDR3: CASSAGQEPYEQYF

D: TRBD1
V: TRBV7-9
J: TRBJ1-6
size: few
DNA: TGTGCCAGCAGCCCGGGACAGGCTAATTCACCCCTCCACTTT
CDR3: CASSPGQANSPLHF

D: NA
V: TRBV29-1
J: TRBJ2-2
size: NA
DNA: TGCAGCGTTGTCCGGGGGAGAGGCGGGGAGCTGTTTTTT
CDR3: CSVVRGRGGELFF

D: NA
V: TRBV27
J: TRBJ2-4
size: NA
DNA: TGTGCCAGCAGTTCGGACTGGCTAGCCAAAAACATTCAGTACTTC
CDR3: CASSSDWLAKNIQYF

D: NA
V: TRBV7-2
J: TRBJ2-5
size: NA
DNA: TGTGCCAGCAGCTTACGCAGGGGCCCTAAAGAGACCCAGTACTTC
CDR3: CASSLRRGPKETQYF

D: TRBD1
V: TRBV15
J: TRBJ2-1
size: NA
DNA: TGTGCCACCAGCAGAGAGACAGGGGGCTCCTACAATGAGCAGTTCTTC
CDR3: CATSRETGGSYNEQFF

D: NA
V: TRBV14
J: TRBJ2-7
size: NA
DNA: TGTGCCAGCAGCCAAGATCAAACACACAGGTCAGGCGAGCAGTACTTC
CDR3: CASSQDQTHRSGEQYF

D: NA
V: TRBV11-1
J: TRBJ2-1
size: NA
DNA: TGTGCCAGCAGCGCGACAATGGTAGATTACAATGAGCAGTTCTTC
CDR3: CASSATMVDYNEQFF

D: NA
V: TRBV2
J: TRBJ1-2
size: NA
DNA: TGTGCCAGCAGTTACTTGACAGAACTTTATGGCTACACCTTC
CDR3: CASSYLTELYGYTF

D: NA
V: TRBV27
J: TRBJ1-2
size: NA
DNA: TGTGCCAGCAGTTTATATCACAGTGGCTACACCTTC
CDR3: CASSLYHSGYTF

D: TRBD1
V: TRBV5-1
J: TRBJ2-3
size: NA
DNA: TGCGCCAGCAGCTTGGAAGGGGACAGCGACCGGGGCTTGACAGATACGCAGTATTTT
CDR3: CASSLEGDSDRGLTDTQYF

D: TRBD2
V: TRBV4-1
J: TRBJ2-3
size: once
DNA: TGCGCCAGCAGCCAAGAGGGGCTAGCGGTGGAAGATACGCAGTATTTT
CDR3: CASSQEGLAVEDTQYF

D: NA
V: TRBV15
J: TRBJ1-4
size: NA
DNA: TGTGCCACCAGCAGAGCCGCCTTGCGGGCCGAAAAACTGTTTTTT
CDR3: CATSRAALRAEKLFF